The following is a T cell receptor (beta chain) sequence with its context. Its target is not known. The sample originates from a study of cytomegalovirus exposure and HLA in healthy donors. As for the study in general: The same platform was used for the roughly 120 validation repertoires and the roughly 720 first-cohort repertoires, a later analysis reported. Whole-study results and caveats: Reportedly, diagnosis of cytomegalovirus status by the classifier showed high specificity and sensitivity.

Germline trimming cut 1 base from V and 7 bases from J; bases unmatched to any gene: 3. CDR3 size: 15 residues. CDR1 and CDR2 from the germline V gene are MNHNS and SASEGT. The protocol was immunoSEQ multiplex PCR, while the TCRdb copy is restricted to in-frame clones and leaves out a portion. Here the sample spans some 98,000 clones, about 88% being singletons. This TCR derives from a man between 18 and 35 years old in good health and CMV-seropositive. The V call is TRBV6-1, the J call TRBJ2-1; 11 bases fit TRBD1. Sequenced material: PBMCs. Here the CDR3 reads CASSEVGTGGNEQFF. As DNA, the CDR3 is TGTGCCAGCAGTGAAGTCGGGACAGGGGGTAATGAGCAGTTCTTC.